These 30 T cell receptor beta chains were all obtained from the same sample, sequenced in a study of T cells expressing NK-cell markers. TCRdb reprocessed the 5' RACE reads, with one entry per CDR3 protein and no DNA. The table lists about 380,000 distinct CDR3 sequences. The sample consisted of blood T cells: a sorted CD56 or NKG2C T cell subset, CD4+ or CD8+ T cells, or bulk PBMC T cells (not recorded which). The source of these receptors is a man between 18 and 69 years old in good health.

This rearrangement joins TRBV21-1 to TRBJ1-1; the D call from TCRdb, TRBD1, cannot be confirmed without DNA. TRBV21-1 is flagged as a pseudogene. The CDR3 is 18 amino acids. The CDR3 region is CASSKIRQGKRTNTEAFF.

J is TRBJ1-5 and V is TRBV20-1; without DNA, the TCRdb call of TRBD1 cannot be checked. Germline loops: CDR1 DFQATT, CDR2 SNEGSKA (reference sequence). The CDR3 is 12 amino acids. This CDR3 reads CSGIAGNQPQHF.

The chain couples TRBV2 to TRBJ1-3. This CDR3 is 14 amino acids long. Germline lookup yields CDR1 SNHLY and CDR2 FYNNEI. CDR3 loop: CASSDGERRNTIYF.

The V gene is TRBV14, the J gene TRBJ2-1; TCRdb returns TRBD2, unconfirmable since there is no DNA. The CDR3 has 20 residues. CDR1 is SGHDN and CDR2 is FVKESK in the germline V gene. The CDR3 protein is CASSHPWGASGLSSYNEQFF.

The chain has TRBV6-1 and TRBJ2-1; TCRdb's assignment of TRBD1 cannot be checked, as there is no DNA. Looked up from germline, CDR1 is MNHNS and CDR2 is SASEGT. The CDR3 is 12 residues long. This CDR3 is CASSTQGHEQFF.

The CDR3 spells CASSLLAQGAAGYTF. This chain connects TRBV12-3 or TRBV12-4 to TRBJ1-2; the D call from TCRdb, TRBD1, cannot be confirmed without DNA. The CDR3 extends over 15 amino acids.

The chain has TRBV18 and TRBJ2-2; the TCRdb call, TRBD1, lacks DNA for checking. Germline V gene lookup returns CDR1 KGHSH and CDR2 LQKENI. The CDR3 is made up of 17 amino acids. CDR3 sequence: CASSPSQTVPNTGELFF.

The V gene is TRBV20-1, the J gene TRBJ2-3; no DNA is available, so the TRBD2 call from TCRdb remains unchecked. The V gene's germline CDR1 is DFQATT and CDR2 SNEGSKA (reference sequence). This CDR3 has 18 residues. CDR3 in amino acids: CSAPRVLPDYLNTDTQYF.

CDR3 loop: CASSRDRGLNGYTF. The rearrangement links TRBV14 to TRBJ1-2; the D gene TCRdb calls, TRBD1, cannot be checked with no DNA. This CDR3 is built from 14 residues. The germline CDR1 and CDR2 sequences are SGHDN and FVKESK. The complete variable domain, with remaining parts taken from reference TRBV14 and TRBJ1-2, reads EAGVTQFPSHSVIEKGQTVTLRCDPISGHDNLYWYRRVMGKEIKFLLHFVKESKQDESGMPNNRFLAERTGGTYSTLKVQPAELEDSGVYFCASSRDRGLNGYTFGSGTRLTVV.

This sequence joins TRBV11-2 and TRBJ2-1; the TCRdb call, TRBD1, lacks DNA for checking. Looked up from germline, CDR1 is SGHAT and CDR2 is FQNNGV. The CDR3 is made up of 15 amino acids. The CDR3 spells CASSQDRYAYNEQFF.

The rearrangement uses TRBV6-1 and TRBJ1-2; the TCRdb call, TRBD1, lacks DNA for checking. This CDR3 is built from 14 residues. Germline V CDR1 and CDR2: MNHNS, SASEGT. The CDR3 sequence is CASIQGAANYGYTF.

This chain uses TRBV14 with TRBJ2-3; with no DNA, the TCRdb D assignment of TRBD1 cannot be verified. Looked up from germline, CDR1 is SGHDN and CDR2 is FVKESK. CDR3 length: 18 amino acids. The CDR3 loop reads CASSQDRARETSTDTQYF.

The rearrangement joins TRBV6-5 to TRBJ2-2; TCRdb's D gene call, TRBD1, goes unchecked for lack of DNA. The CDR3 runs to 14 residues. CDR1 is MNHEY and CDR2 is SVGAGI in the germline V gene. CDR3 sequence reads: CASSSDRGLGELFF.

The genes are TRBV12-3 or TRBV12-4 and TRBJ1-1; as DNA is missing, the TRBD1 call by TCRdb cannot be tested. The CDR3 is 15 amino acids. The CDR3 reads CASSPPGTANTEAFF.

Here the CDR3 reads CASSQDEVDGELFF. The chain combines TRBV4-2 with TRBJ2-2. Germline V gene data show CDR1 as LGHNA and CDR2 as YNFKEQ. The CDR3 is 14 amino acids.

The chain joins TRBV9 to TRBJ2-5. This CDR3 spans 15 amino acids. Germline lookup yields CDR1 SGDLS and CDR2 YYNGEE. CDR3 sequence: CASSVASRHQETQYF. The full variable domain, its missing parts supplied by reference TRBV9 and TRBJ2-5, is DSGVTQTPKHLITATGQRVTLRCSPRSGDLSVYWYQQSLDQGLQFLIQYYNGEERAKGNILERFSAQQFPDLHSELNLSSLELGDSALYFCASSVASRHQETQYFGPGTRLLVL.

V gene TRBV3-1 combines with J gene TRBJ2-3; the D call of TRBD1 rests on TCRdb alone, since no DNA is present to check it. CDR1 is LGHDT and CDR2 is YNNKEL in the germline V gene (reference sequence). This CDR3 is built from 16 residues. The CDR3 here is CASSPTGEGARDTQYF.

The CDR3: CASSEYNRGGLGYTF. The chain joins TRBV10-2 to TRBJ1-2; TCRdb's assignment of TRBD1 cannot be checked, as there is no DNA. This CDR3 is 15 amino acids long. Germline V gene lookup returns CDR1 WSHSY and CDR2 SAAADI.

Here the CDR3 reads CASSQSRAGVGNEQFF. V and J are TRBV16 and TRBJ2-1; TCRdb selects TRBD2, and the lack of DNA leaves this call unchecked. Germline V gene data show CDR1 as KGHSY and CDR2 as FQNENV. This CDR3 is built from 16 residues.

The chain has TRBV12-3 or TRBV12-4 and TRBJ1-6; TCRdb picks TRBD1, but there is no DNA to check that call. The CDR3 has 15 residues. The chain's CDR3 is CASSRDGINNSPLHF.

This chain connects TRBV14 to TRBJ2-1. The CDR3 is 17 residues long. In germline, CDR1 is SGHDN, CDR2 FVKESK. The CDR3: CASSQDYWQGTYNEQFF.

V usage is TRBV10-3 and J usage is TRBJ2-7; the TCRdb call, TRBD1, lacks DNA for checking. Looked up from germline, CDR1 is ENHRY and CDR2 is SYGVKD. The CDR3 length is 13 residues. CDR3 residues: CAISENLRQDEYF.

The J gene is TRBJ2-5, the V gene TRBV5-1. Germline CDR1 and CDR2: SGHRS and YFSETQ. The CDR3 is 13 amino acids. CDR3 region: CASSWDSRATQYF.

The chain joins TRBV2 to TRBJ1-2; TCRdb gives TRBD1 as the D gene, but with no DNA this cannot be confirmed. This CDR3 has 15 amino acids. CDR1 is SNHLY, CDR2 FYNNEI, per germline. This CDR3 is CASSDQTGGNYGYTF.

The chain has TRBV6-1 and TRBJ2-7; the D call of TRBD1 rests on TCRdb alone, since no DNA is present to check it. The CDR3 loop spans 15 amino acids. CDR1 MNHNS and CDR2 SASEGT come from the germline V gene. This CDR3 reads CASSSRPSPVREQYF.

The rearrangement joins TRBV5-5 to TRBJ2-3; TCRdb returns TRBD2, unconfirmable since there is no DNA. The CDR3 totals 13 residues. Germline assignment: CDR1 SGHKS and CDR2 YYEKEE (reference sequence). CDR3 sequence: CASSLEGLGTQYF.

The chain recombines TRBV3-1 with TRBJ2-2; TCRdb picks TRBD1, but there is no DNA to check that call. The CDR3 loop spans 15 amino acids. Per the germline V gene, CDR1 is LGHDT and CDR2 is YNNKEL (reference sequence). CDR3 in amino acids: CASRSRGTGTGELFF.

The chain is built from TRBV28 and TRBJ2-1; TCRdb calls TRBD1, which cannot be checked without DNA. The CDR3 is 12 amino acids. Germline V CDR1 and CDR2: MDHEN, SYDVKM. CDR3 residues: CASSTGQPGQFF.

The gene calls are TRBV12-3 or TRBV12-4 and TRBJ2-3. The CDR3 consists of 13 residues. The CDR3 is CASRLAGVNTQYF.

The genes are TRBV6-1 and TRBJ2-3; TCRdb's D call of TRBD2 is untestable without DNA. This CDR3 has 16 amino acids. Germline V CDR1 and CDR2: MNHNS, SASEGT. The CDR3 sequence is CASSERASGGSDAQYF.